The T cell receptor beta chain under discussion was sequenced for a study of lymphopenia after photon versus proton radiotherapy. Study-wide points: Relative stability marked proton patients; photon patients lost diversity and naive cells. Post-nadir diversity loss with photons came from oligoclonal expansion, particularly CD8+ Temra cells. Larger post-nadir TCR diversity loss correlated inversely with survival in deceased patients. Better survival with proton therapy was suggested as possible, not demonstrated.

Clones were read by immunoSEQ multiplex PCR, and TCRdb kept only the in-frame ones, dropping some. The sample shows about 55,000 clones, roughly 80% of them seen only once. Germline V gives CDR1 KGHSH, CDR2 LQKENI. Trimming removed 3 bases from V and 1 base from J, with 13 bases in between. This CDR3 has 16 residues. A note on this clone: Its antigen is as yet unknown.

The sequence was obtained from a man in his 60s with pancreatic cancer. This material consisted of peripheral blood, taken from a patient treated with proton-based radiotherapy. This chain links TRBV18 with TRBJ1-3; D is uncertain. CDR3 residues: CASSPGGRSSGNTIYF. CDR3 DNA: TGTGCCAGCTCACCCGGTGGCAGGTCTTCTGGAAACACCATATATTTT.